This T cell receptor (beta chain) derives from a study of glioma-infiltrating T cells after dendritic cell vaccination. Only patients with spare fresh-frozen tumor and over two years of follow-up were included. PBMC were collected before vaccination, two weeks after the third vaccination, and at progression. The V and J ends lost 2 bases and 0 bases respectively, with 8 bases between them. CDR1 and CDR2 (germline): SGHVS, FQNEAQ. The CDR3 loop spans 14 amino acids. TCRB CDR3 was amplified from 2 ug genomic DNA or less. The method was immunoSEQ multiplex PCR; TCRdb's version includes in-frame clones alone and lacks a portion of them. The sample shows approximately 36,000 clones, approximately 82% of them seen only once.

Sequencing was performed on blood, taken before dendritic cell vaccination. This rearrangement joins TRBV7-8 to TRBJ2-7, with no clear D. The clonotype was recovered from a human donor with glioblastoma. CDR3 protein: CASSLSVTSYEQYF. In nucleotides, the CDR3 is TGTGCCAGCAGCTTATCGGTCACCTCCTACGAGCAGTACTTC.